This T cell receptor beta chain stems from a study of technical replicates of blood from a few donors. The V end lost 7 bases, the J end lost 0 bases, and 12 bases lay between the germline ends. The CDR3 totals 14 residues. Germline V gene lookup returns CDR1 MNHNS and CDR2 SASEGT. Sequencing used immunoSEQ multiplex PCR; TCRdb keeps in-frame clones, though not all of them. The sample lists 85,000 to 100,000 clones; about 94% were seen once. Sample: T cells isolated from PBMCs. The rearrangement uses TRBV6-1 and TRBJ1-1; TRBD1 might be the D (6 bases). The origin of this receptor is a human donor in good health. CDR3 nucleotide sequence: TGTGCCAGCAAGTTAGCAGGGGTGAACACTGAAGCTTTCTTT. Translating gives CASKLAGVNTEAFF.